The subject of this entry is one T cell receptor beta chain. This entry comes from a study of identical twins. In germline, CDR1 is SGHVS, CDR2 FNYEAQ. CDR3 size: 19 residues. V gave up 1 base and J gave up 2 bases; unmatched junction bases: 9. TCRdb processed the 5' RACE reads anew with MiXCR; each CDR3 protein has one entry. The table has 1.5 million to 2 million distinct CDR3 sequences, about 31% seen once. This TCR derives from a newborn girl in good health. Sequenced sample: cord blood. This chain joins TRBV7-6 and TRBJ2-3; 13 bases match TRBD2. The CDR3 loop is CASSLGSTSGGGSTDTQYF. In nucleotides, the CDR3 is TGTGCCAGCAGCTTAGGAAGTACTAGCGGGGGGGGATCCACAGATACGCAGTATTTT.